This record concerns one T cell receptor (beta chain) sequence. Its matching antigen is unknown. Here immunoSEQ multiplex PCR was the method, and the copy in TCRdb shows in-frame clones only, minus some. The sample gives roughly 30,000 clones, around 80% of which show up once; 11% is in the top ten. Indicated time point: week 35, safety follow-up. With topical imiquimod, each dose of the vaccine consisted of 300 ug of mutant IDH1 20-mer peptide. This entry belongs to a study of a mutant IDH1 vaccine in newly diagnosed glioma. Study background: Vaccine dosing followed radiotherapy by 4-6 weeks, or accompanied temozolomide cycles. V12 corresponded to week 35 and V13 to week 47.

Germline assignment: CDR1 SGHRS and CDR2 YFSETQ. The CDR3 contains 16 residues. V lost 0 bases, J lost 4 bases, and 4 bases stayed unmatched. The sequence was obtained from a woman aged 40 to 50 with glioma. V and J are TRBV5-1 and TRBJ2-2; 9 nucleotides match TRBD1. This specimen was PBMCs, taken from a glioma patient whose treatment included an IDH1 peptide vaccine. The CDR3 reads CASSLEDRGGTGELFF. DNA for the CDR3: TGCGCCAGCAGCTTGGAGGACAGGGGAGGCACCGGGGAGCTGTTTTTT.